The clone carrying this TCR beta chain has just a few counts. The data originate from a study of blood T cell repertoires in COVID-19. V dropped 2 bases and J dropped 4 bases, with 14 bases sitting between them. CDR1 MNHEY and CDR2 SVGAGI come from the germline V gene. The CDR3 runs 16 residues. The table came from immunoSEQ multiplex PCR; TCRdb's copy has only in-frame clones and leaves some out. This sample has approximately 300,000 clones; 90% occur once, and the top ten carry almost 4%. The sample was PBMCs or T cells enriched from blood (not recorded which). The J gene is TRBJ2-2, the V gene TRBV6-5, with a tentative D call TRBD2 (6 bases). The sequence was obtained from a woman aged 25 to 39 who had been exposed to COVID-19. CDR3: CASSYGTRKITGELFF. The CDR3 DNA follows: TGTGCCAGCAGTTACGGGACTCGGAAGATCACCGGGGAGCTGTTTTTT.